This entry describes one T cell receptor beta chain. Cohorts were determined from participant-reported clinical history. The data are from a study of blood T cell repertoires in COVID-19. As for the study in general: The United States, Italy and Spain supplied acute and convalescent COVID-19 samples. In each case, the material was cDNA or gDNA derived from T cells, B-cell-depleted T cells, or PBMCs.

V gave up 0 bases and J gave up 6 bases, with 9 bases separating them. The CDR3 runs 13 residues. Germline V lookup: CDR1 MNHNS, CDR2 SASEGT. In the original processing: Estimation of nucleated cell counts was performed using reference gene primer amplification. The protocol was immunoSEQ multiplex PCR, while the TCRdb copy is restricted to in-frame clones and leaves out a portion. That table gives V, J and clone size, and the DNA gave D and trimming. The table lists 170,000 or so clones, around 85% of them singletons. The sequenced sample was PBMCs or T cells enriched from blood (not recorded which). The clonotype comes from a man in his forties who had recovered from COVID-19. V is TRBV6-1 and J is TRBJ2-7, with D perhaps matching TRBD2 (6 bases). For the CDR3, the DNA is TGTGCCAGCAGTGAAGCAGCGGGTTCCGAGCAGTACTTC. The encoded protein is CASSEAAGSEQYF.